Given below is one T cell receptor beta chain in context. Its antigen is undetermined. As to time point: pre-treatment sample, taken before nivolumab and TIL therapy. Pleural nodules or supraclavicular lymph nodes made up most of the excised metastases sampled. This sample is drawn from a study of TIL therapy for anti-PD-1-resistant metastatic lung cancer. Study summary: Most patients had lung adenocarcinoma; a few tumors were EGFR-mutant, two ALK-rearranged; half smoked currently or formerly. Study-level points and caveats: TIL cultures after expansion showed higher clonality and lower diversity than baseline tumor (median about 5.6% vs 31%).

The libraries were made with immunoSEQ v3. Sequencing depth was approximately 1.8 million read pairs for survey level, about 5-6 million for deep. Generated by immunoSEQ multiplex PCR, the TCRdb table keeps only in-frame clones and is missing some. The sample consists of more than 25,000 clones, about two thirds of them appearing once. This CDR3 is 13 amino acids long. The germline CDR1 and CDR2 sequences are SGHTA and FQGNSA. Trimming removed 7 bases from V and 6 bases from J, with 13 bases in between. The sequencing used tumor tissue, collected at baseline. This TCR derives from a person aged 25-80 years with non-small cell lung cancer. V is TRBV7-2 and J is TRBJ1-5; D is perhaps TRBD1 (5 bases). CDR3 nucleotide sequence: TGTGCCAGCACCGGGACCTTCGGTCAGCCCCAGCATTTT. Its protein is CASTGTFGQPQHF.